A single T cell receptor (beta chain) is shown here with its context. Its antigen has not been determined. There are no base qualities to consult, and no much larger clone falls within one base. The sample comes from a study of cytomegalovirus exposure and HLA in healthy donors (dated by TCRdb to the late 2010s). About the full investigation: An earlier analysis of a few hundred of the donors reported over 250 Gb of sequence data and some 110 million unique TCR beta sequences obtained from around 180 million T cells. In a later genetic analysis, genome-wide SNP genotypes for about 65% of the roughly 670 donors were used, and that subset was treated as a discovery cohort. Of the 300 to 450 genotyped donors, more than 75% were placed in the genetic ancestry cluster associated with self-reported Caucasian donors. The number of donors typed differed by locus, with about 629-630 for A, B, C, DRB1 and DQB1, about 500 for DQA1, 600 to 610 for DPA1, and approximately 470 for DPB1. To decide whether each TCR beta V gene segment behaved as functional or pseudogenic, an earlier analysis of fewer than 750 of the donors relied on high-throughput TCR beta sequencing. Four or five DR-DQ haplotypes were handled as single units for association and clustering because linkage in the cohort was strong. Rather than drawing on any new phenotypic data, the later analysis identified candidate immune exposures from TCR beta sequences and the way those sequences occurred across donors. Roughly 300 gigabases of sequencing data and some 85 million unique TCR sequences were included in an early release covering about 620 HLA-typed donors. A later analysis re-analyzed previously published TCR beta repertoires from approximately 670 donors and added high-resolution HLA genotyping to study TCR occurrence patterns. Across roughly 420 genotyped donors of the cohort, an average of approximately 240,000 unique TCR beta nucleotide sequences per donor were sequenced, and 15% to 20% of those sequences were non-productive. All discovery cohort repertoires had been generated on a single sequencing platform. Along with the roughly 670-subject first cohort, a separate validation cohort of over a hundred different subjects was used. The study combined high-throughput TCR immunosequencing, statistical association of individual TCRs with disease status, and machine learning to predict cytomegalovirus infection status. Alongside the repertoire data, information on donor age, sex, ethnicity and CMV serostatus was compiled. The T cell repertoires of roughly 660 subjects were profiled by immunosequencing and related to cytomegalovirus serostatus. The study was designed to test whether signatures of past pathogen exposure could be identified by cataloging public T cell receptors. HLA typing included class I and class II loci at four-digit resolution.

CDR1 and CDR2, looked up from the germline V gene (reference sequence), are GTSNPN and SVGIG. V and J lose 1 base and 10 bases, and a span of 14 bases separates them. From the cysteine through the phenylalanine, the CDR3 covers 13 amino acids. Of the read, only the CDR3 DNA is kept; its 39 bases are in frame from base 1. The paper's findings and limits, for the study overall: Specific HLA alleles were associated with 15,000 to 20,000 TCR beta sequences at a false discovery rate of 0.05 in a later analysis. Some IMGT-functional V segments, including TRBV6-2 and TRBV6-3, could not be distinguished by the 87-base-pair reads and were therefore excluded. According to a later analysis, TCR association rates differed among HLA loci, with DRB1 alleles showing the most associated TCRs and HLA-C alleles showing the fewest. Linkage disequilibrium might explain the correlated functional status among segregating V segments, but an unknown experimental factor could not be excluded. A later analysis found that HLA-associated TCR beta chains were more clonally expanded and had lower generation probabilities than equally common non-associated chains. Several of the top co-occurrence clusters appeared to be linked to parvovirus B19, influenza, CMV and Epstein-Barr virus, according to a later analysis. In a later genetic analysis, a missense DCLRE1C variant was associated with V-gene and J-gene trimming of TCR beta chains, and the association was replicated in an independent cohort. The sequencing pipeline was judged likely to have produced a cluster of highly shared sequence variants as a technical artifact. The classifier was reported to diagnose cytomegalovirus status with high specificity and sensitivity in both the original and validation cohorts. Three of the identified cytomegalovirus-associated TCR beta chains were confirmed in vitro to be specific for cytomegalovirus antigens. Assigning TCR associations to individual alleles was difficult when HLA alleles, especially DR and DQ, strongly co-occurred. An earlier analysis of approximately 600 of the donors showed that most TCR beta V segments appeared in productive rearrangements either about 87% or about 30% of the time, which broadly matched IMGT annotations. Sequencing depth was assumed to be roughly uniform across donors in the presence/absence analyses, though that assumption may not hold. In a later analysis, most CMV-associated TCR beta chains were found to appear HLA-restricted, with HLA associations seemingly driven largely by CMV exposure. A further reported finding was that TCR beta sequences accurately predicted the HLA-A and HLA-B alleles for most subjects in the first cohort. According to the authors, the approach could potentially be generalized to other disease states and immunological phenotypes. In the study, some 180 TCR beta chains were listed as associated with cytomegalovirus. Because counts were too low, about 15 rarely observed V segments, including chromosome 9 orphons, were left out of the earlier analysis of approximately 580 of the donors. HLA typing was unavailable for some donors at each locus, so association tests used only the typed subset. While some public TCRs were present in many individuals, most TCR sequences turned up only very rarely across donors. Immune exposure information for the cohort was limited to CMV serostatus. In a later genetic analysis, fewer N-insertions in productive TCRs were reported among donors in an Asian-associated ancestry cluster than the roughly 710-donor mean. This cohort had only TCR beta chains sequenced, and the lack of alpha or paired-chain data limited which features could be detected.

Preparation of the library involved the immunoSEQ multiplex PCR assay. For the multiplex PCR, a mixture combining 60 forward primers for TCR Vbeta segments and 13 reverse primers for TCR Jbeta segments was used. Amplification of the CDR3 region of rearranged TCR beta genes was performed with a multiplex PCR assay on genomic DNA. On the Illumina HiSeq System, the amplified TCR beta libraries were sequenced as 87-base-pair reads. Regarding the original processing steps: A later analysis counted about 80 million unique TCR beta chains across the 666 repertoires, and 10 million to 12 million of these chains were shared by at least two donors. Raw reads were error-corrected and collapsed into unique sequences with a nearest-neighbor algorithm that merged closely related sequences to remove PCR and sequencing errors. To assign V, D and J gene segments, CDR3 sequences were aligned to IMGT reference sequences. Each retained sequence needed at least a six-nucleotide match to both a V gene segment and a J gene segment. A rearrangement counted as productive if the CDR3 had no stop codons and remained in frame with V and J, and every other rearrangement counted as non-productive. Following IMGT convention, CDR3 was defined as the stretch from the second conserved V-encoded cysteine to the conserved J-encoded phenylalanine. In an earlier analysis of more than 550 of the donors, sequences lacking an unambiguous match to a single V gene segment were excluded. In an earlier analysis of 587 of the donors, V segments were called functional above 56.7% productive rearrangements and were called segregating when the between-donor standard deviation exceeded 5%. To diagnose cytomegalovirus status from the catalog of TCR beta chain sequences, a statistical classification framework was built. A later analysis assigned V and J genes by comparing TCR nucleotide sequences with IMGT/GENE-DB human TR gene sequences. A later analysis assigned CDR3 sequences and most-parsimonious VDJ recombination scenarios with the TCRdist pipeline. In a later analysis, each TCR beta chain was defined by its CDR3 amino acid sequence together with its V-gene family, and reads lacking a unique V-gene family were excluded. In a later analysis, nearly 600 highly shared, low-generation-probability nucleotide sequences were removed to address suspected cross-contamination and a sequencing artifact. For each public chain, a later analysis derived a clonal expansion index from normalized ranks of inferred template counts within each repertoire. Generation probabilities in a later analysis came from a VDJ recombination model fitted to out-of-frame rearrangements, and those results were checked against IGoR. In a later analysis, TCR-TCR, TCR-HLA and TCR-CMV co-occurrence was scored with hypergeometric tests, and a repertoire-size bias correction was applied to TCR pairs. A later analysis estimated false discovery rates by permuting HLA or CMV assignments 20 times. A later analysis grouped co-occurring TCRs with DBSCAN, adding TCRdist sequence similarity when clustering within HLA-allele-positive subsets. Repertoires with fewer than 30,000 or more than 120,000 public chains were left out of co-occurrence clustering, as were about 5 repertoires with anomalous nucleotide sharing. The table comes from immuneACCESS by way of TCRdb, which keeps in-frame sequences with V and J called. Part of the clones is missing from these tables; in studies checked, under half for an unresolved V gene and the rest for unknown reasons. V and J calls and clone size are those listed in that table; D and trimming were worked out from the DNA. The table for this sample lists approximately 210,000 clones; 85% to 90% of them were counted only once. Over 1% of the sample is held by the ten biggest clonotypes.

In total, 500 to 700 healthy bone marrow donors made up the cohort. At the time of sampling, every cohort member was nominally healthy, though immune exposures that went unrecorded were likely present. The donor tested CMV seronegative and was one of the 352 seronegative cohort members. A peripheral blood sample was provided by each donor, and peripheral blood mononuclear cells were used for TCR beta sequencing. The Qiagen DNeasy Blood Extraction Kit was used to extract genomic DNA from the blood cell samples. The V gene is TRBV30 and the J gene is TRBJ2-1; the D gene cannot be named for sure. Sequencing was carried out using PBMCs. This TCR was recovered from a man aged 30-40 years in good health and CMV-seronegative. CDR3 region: CAWSATELGEQFF. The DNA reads TGTGCCTGGAGTGCCACAGAACTCGGAGAGCAGTTCTTC.